A selection of T cell receptor beta chains follows, all from one sample in a study of blood T cell repertoires in COVID-19. Repertoires were generated with immunoSEQ multiplex PCR, while TCRdb's copy carries only in-frame clones and drops some. The sample records about 400,000 clones, 65% to 90% being singletons. The sample consisted of peripheral blood. The receptors derive from a woman aged 55-70 years with COVID-19, enrolled during active disease. Each CDR3 is given with its conserved first and last residue. D genes are given only for firm matches. Size tells how often a clone was seen (once, few, many) or the class of an expanded clone, and some rows leave it out.

CDR3 protein: CASSDGQANTEAFF
CDR3 DNA: TGTGCCAGCAGTGATGGGCAGGCGAACACTGAAGCTTTCTTT
J gene: TRBJ1-1
V gene: TRBV6-1
CDR3 length: 14
clone size: .
D gene: .

CDR3 protein: CASSEGTGVPYEQYF
CDR3 DNA: TGTGCCAGCAGCGAGGGGACAGGGGTCCCCTACGAGCAGTACTTC
J gene: TRBJ2-7
V gene: TRBV9
CDR3 length: 15
clone size: .
D gene: TRBD1

CDR3 protein: CASSLPDKLAKNIQYF
CDR3 DNA: TGTGCCAGCAGTTTACCGGACAAGCTAGCCAAAAACATTCAGTACTTC
J gene: TRBJ2-4
V gene: TRBV28
CDR3 length: 16
clone size: .
D gene: .

CDR3 protein: CASSQGQAQEAKNIQYF
CDR3 DNA: TGTGCCAGCAGCCAAGGACAGGCCCAAGAGGCCAAAAACATTCAGTACTTC
J gene: TRBJ2-4
V gene: TRBV4-2
CDR3 length: 17
clone size: .
D gene: .

CDR3 protein: CASTLLGPRTSMNTEAFF
CDR3 DNA: TGCGCCAGCACTTTGTTGGGGCCCCGGACAAGCATGAACACTGAAGCTTTCTTT
J gene: TRBJ1-1
V gene: TRBV5-1
CDR3 length: 18
clone size: .
D gene: .

CDR3 protein: CASKRGPNNEKLFF
CDR3 DNA: TGTGCCAGTAAGCGGGGGCCAAATAATGAAAAACTGTTTTTT
J gene: TRBJ1-4
V gene: TRBV19
CDR3 length: 14
clone size: .
D gene: .

CDR3 protein: CASSLDPGPGTEAFF
CDR3 DNA: TGTGCCAGCAGCTTAGATCCAGGGCCGGGCACTGAAGCTTTCTTT
J gene: TRBJ1-1
V gene: TRBV7-2
CDR3 length: 15
clone size: .
D gene: .

CDR3 protein: CASSKTGGSGSYEQYF
CDR3 DNA: TGTGCCAGTAGTAAGACAGGGGGCAGCGGGTCCTACGAGCAGTACTTC
J gene: TRBJ2-7
V gene: TRBV19
CDR3 length: 16
clone size: .
D gene: TRBD1

CDR3 protein: CASSLRDREAPQPQHF
CDR3 DNA: TGTGCCAGCAGCTTACGGGACAGGGAGGCCCCTCAGCCCCAGCATTTT
J gene: TRBJ1-5
V gene: TRBV7-4
CDR3 length: 16
clone size: few
D gene: TRBD1

CDR3 protein: CASSLGRYPEAFF
CDR3 DNA: TGTGCCAGCAGCTTGGGGCGGTACCCTGAAGCTTTCTTT
J gene: TRBJ1-1
V gene: TRBV5-6
CDR3 length: 13
clone size: .
D gene: .

CDR3 protein: CASSPPMNTEAFF
CDR3 DNA: TGTGCCAGCTCACCCCCCATGAACACTGAAGCTTTCTTT
J gene: TRBJ1-1
V gene: TRBV18
CDR3 length: 13
clone size: once
D gene: .

CDR3 protein: CASSIWTGVHNEQFF
CDR3 DNA: TGTGCCAGTAGTATTTGGACAGGGGTGCACAATGAGCAGTTCTTC
J gene: TRBJ2-1
V gene: TRBV19
CDR3 length: 15
clone size: .
D gene: TRBD1

CDR3 protein: CASSGGTGSTDTQYF
CDR3 DNA: TGTGCCAGCAGTGGAGGGACAGGGAGCACAGATACGCAGTATTTT
J gene: TRBJ2-3
V gene: TRBV2
CDR3 length: 15
clone size: .
D gene: TRBD1

CDR3 protein: CASSLRDRALGGEQYF
CDR3 DNA: TGTGCCAGCAGCTTACGGGACAGGGCTTTAGGGGGCGAGCAGTACTTC
J gene: TRBJ2-7
V gene: TRBV7-3
CDR3 length: 16
clone size: .
D gene: TRBD1

CDR3 protein: CASSHSGTLSYEQYF
CDR3 DNA: TGTGCCAGCAGCCATAGCGGGACTCTCTCCTACGAGCAGTACTTC
J gene: TRBJ2-7
V gene: TRBV14
CDR3 length: 15
clone size: few
D gene: TRBD2

CDR3 protein: CASGYYRVNEKLFF
CDR3 DNA: TGTGCTAGTGGTTACTACAGGGTAAATGAAAAACTGTTTTTT
J gene: TRBJ1-4
V gene: TRBV12-5
CDR3 length: 14
clone size: .
D gene: .

CDR3 protein: CASSSPPGLQGLYGYTF
CDR3 DNA: TGTGCCAGCAGCTCCCCACCGGGCCTCCAGGGCCTTTATGGCTACACCTTC
J gene: TRBJ1-2
V gene: TRBV5-5
CDR3 length: 17
clone size: .
D gene: .

CDR3 protein: CASSSETGIEQYF
CDR3 DNA: TGTGCCAGCAGTTCCGAGACAGGGATCGAGCAGTACTTC
J gene: TRBJ2-7
V gene: TRBV27
CDR3 length: 13
clone size: .
D gene: TRBD1

CDR3 protein: CATPLIDRVINQPQHF
CDR3 DNA: TGTGCCACCCCTTTAATTGACAGAGTTATTAATCAGCCCCAGCATTTT
J gene: TRBJ1-5
V gene: TRBV24-1
CDR3 length: 16
clone size: .
D gene: .

CDR3 protein: CASSPGGQETQYF
CDR3 DNA: TGCGCCAGCAGCCCGGGGGGTCAAGAGACCCAGTACTTC
J gene: TRBJ2-5
V gene: TRBV5-1
CDR3 length: 13
clone size: .
D gene: TRBD2

CDR3 protein: CAWAQGANNYGYTF
CDR3 DNA: TGTGCCTGGGCACAGGGGGCGAACAACTATGGCTACACCTTC
J gene: TRBJ1-2
V gene: TRBV30
CDR3 length: 14
clone size: .
D gene: TRBD1

CDR3 protein: CASSYWGRLNTEAFF
CDR3 DNA: TGTGCCAGCAGTTACTGGGGCAGATTGAACACTGAAGCTTTCTTT
J gene: TRBJ1-1
V gene: TRBV6-5
CDR3 length: 15
clone size: .
D gene: .

CDR3 protein: CASSRSGALINEQFF
CDR3 DNA: TGTGCCAGCAGTCGTAGCGGGGCGCTCATCAATGAGCAGTTCTTC
J gene: TRBJ2-1
V gene: TRBV6-2/TRBV6-3
CDR3 length: 15
clone size: .
D gene: TRBD2

CDR3 protein: CASSPRTLAGGQETQYF
CDR3 DNA: TGTGCCAGCAGCCCTCGAACACTAGCGGGGGGGCAGGAGACCCAGTACTTC
J gene: TRBJ2-5
V gene: TRBV9
CDR3 length: 17
clone size: .
D gene: TRBD2

CDR3 protein: CASSLGTGVLETQYF
CDR3 DNA: TGTGCCAGCAGCCTGGGGACAGGAGTTTTGGAGACCCAGTACTTC
J gene: TRBJ2-5
V gene: TRBV7-9
CDR3 length: 15
clone size: .
D gene: TRBD1

CDR3 protein: CASSLTVTYEQYF
CDR3 DNA: TGCGCCAGCAGCTTGACAGTTACCTACGAGCAGTACTTC
J gene: TRBJ2-7
V gene: TRBV5-1
CDR3 length: 13
clone size: few
D gene: .

CDR3 protein: CASSSVLNPGSQAFF
CDR3 DNA: TGCGCCAGCAGCTCAGTCCTAAACCCCGGGTCCCAAGCTTTCTTT
J gene: TRBJ1-1
V gene: TRBV4-3
CDR3 length: 15
clone size: .
D gene: .

CDR3 protein: CASSPDTNTGELFF
CDR3 DNA: TGCGCCAGCAGCCCGGACACGAACACCGGGGAGCTGTTTTTT
J gene: TRBJ2-2
V gene: TRBV5-1
CDR3 length: 14
clone size: few
D gene: .

CDR3 protein: CASSVDYNYGYTF
CDR3 DNA: TGTGCCAGCAGCGTGGACTACAACTATGGCTACACCTTC
J gene: TRBJ1-2
V gene: TRBV11-3
CDR3 length: 13
clone size: .
D gene: .

CDR3 protein: CASSLVGHRLATNEKLFF
CDR3 DNA: TGCGCCAGCAGCTTGGTGGGACACCGATTAGCAACTAATGAAAAACTGTTTTTT
J gene: TRBJ1-4
V gene: TRBV5-1
CDR3 length: 18
clone size: .
D gene: .

CDR3 protein: CASSLVAGLAAAFF
CDR3 DNA: TGCGCCAGCAGCTTGGTCGCAGGTTTGGCAGCAGCTTTCTTT
J gene: TRBJ1-1
V gene: TRBV5-1
CDR3 length: 14
clone size: once
D gene: .

CDR3 protein: CASSLGSPQHF
CDR3 DNA: TGTGCCAGCAGTTTAGGGAGCCCCCAGCATTTT
J gene: TRBJ1-5
V gene: TRBV27
CDR3 length: 11
clone size: .
D gene: .

CDR3 protein: CASSLGQGIGYGYTF
CDR3 DNA: TGTGCCAGCAGCTTGGGACAGGGTATCGGCTATGGCTACACCTTC
J gene: TRBJ1-2
V gene: TRBV11-1
CDR3 length: 15
clone size: .
D gene: TRBD1

CDR3 protein: CASSFRQGAYEQYF
CDR3 DNA: TGTGCCAGCAGTTTCAGACAGGGGGCCTACGAGCAGTACTTC
J gene: TRBJ2-7
V gene: TRBV6-5
CDR3 length: 14
clone size: .
D gene: TRBD1

CDR3 protein: CASSDPGLGLFEQYF
CDR3 DNA: TGTGCCAGCAGTGACCCGGGACTAGGTCTCTTCGAGCAGTACTTC
J gene: TRBJ2-7
V gene: TRBV3-1/TRBV3-2
CDR3 length: 15
clone size: few
D gene: TRBD2

CDR3 protein: CARTEPSSYNSPLHF
CDR3 DNA: TGTGCCAGAACAGAGCCGAGCTCCTATAATTCACCCCTCCACTTT
J gene: TRBJ1-6
V gene: TRBV6-4
CDR3 length: 15
clone size: .
D gene: .

CDR3 protein: CASSPGTAGDTIYF
CDR3 DNA: TGTGCCAGCTCACCTGGGACAGCCGGGGACACCATATATTTT
J gene: TRBJ1-3
V gene: TRBV18
CDR3 length: 14
clone size: once
D gene: TRBD1

CDR3 protein: CASRAGAFTEAFF
CDR3 DNA: TGTGCCAGTAGGGCAGGTGCGTTCACTGAAGCTTTCTTT
J gene: TRBJ1-1
V gene: TRBV19
CDR3 length: 13
clone size: .
D gene: .

CDR3 protein: CASSMSGGSTDTQYF
CDR3 DNA: TGTGCCAGCAGCATGAGCGGGGGAAGCACAGATACGCAGTATTTT
J gene: TRBJ2-3
V gene: TRBV9
CDR3 length: 15
clone size: once
D gene: TRBD2

CDR3 protein: CASSTARTGGGEKLFF
CDR3 DNA: TGTGCCAGCTCAACCGCTCGGACAGGCGGCGGGGAAAAACTGTTTTTT
J gene: TRBJ1-4
V gene: TRBV18
CDR3 length: 16
clone size: .
D gene: TRBD1

CDR3 protein: CASSPSRVSEQYF
CDR3 DNA: TGTGCCAGCAGCCCCTCGCGAGTTAGCGAGCAGTACTTC
J gene: TRBJ2-7
V gene: TRBV7-9
CDR3 length: 13
clone size: .
D gene: .

CDR3 protein: CASSHRTSEAEQYF
CDR3 DNA: TGTGCCAGCAGCCACCGGACTAGCGAGGCCGAGCAGTACTTC
J gene: TRBJ2-7
V gene: TRBV9
CDR3 length: 14
clone size: .
D gene: TRBD2

CDR3 protein: CSVVASGGYQETQYF
CDR3 DNA: TGCAGCGTTGTGGCTAGCGGGGGGTATCAAGAGACCCAGTACTTC
J gene: TRBJ2-5
V gene: TRBV29-1
CDR3 length: 15
clone size: .
D gene: TRBD2

CDR3 protein: CASSLAYNTEAFF
CDR3 DNA: TGTGCCAGCAGTTTGGCATACAACACTGAAGCTTTCTTT
J gene: TRBJ1-1
V gene: TRBV12-3/TRBV12-4
CDR3 length: 13
clone size: once
D gene: .

CDR3 protein: CASSPGGGRTYQETQYF
CDR3 DNA: TGTGCCAGCAGCCCGGGGGGCGGACGGACTTACCAAGAGACCCAGTACTTC
J gene: TRBJ2-5
V gene: TRBV11-3
CDR3 length: 17
clone size: .
D gene: .

CDR3 protein: CASSEARGDQPQHF
CDR3 DNA: TGTGCCAGCAGTGAGGCGCGGGGCGATCAGCCCCAGCATTTT
J gene: TRBJ1-5
V gene: TRBV2
CDR3 length: 14
clone size: .
D gene: .

CDR3 protein: CASSPIQGQYYGYTF
CDR3 DNA: TGTGCCAGCAGCCCGATACAGGGTCAGTACTATGGCTACACCTTC
J gene: TRBJ1-2
V gene: TRBV3-1/TRBV3-2
CDR3 length: 15
clone size: few
D gene: .

CDR3 protein: CASSLLAGIQYNEQFF
CDR3 DNA: TGTGCCAGCAGCTTACTTGCGGGGATACAATACAATGAGCAGTTCTTC
J gene: TRBJ2-1
V gene: TRBV7-2
CDR3 length: 16
clone size: .
D gene: .

CDR3 protein: CASSLLSSRGYTF
CDR3 DNA: TGTGCCAGCAGCTTACTATCTTCGAGGGGCTACACCTTC
J gene: TRBJ1-2
V gene: TRBV5-6
CDR3 length: 13
clone size: .
D gene: .

CDR3 protein: CASSPPGDRGHLRGYTF
CDR3 DNA: TGTGCCAGCTCACCACCGGGAGACAGGGGGCATTTGCGTGGCTACACCTTC
J gene: TRBJ1-2
V gene: TRBV18
CDR3 length: 17
clone size: .
D gene: TRBD1

CDR3 protein: CASSQRENQPQHF
CDR3 DNA: TGTGCCAGCAGCCAGCGGGAAAATCAGCCCCAGCATTTT
J gene: TRBJ1-5
V gene: TRBV6-5
CDR3 length: 13
clone size: .
D gene: .

CDR3 protein: CASSLSTSAYEQYF
CDR3 DNA: TGCGCCAGCAGCCTGTCTACTAGCGCCTACGAGCAGTACTTC
J gene: TRBJ2-7
V gene: TRBV4-3
CDR3 length: 14
clone size: .
D gene: TRBD2

CDR3 protein: CASSPRLAGEETQYF
CDR3 DNA: TGTGCCAGCAGCCCCCGCCTAGCGGGGGAAGAGACCCAGTACTTC
J gene: TRBJ2-5
V gene: TRBV9
CDR3 length: 15
clone size: once
D gene: TRBD2

CDR3 protein: CASSNGTVIRYTF
CDR3 DNA: TGTGCCAGCAGTAACGGGACAGTAATCCGCTACACCTTC
J gene: TRBJ1-2
V gene: TRBV6-6
CDR3 length: 13
clone size: .
D gene: TRBD1

CDR3 protein: CASSQTGGVNSPLHF
CDR3 DNA: TGTGCCAGCAGCCAGACAGGGGGCGTCAATTCACCCCTCCACTTT
J gene: TRBJ1-6
V gene: TRBV3-1/TRBV3-2
CDR3 length: 15
clone size: .
D gene: TRBD1

CDR3 protein: CASNNNFRGYTEAFF
CDR3 DNA: TGTGCCAGCAACAACAACTTCAGGGGGTACACTGAAGCTTTCTTT
J gene: TRBJ1-1
V gene: TRBV7-8
CDR3 length: 15
clone size: .
D gene: TRBD1